A selection of T cell receptor beta chains follows, all from one sample in a study of blood T cell repertoires in COVID-19. The repertoire was sequenced with immunoSEQ multiplex PCR; TCRdb's copy has only in-frame clones and lacks some. The sample holds some 70,000 clones, roughly nine tenths seen once. The sequencing sample was made of peripheral blood. These receptors were taken from a woman aged 45-65 years with COVID-19, enrolled during active disease. CDR3s include the opening cysteine and the closing phenylalanine or tryptophan. Each record gives: V gene, J gene, D gene, CDR3 protein. A D gene is named only where the DNA matches it firmly.

TRBV7-2	TRBJ2-2	TRBD2	CASSPTGTSGSTRGGELFF
TRBV6-5	TRBJ2-1	TRBD1	CASTLGQGREQFF
TRBV27	TRBJ1-4	TRBD1	CASSRSPGTGEKLFF
TRBV6-5	TRBJ2-2	-	CASTYTGLNTGELFF
TRBV4-3	TRBJ1-4	-	CASSQDSRESTMFF
TRBV29-1	TRBJ2-1	TRBD2	CSVEAPPSGDYNEQFF
TRBV7-2	TRBJ2-7	TRBD2	CASSLAPLAGGYEQYF
TRBV10-3	TRBJ2-3	TRBD2	CAMGSGSDPDTQYF
TRBV3-1/TRBV3-2	TRBJ2-1	-	CASSPSPPSGKGGEQFF
TRBV11-2	TRBJ1-1	-	CASRPTGSPEAFF
TRBV3-1/TRBV3-2	TRBJ2-5	TRBD2	CASSREVAGVETQYF
TRBV2	TRBJ2-1	-	CASRGRAKGSNEQFF
TRBV15	TRBJ2-1	TRBD2	CATSRTSGIYNEQFF
TRBV7-6	TRBJ2-3	TRBD1	CASSLEGQGSDTQYF
TRBV19	TRBJ2-4	-	CASSSLDIQYF
TRBV7-8	TRBJ2-2	TRBD1	CASRDPGGTGELFF
TRBV6-5	TRBJ2-7	TRBD1	CASTPGTAIYEQYF
TRBV3-1/TRBV3-2	TRBJ2-2	TRBD2	CASSQEGLAANTGELFF
TRBV7-6	TRBJ2-7	-	CASSSYDSYEQYF
TRBV6-5	TRBJ2-1	TRBD2	CASRNSGRAHNEQFF
TRBV7-7	TRBJ1-1	-	CASSLTENTEAFF
TRBV3-1/TRBV3-2	TRBJ2-1	TRBD1	CASSGIRTGHNEQFF
TRBV6-5	TRBJ2-7	TRBD2	CASSTLAASSYEQYF
TRBV6-6	TRBJ1-2	-	CASSYSLYGYTF
TRBV9	TRBJ2-2	-	CASSVATDTGELFF
TRBV20-1	TRBJ2-1	-	CRARPGNEQFF
TRBV6-1	TRBJ1-5	-	CASSEVGWNQPQHF
TRBV28	TRBJ2-1	-	CASSLRPRRNNEQFF
TRBV19	TRBJ2-7	TRBD1	CASSATGTGRSYEQYF
TRBV11-2	TRBJ2-7	-	CASSLEATEAYEQYF
TRBV30	TRBJ1-1	-	CAWSPGGYTEAFF
TRBV7-8	TRBJ2-1	-	CASSPLLGLPSYNEQFF
TRBV5-6	TRBJ1-5	-	CASSLFRGWGQPQHF
TRBV5-1	TRBJ1-4	-	CASSFNTILTLGNEKLFF
TRBV6-1	TRBJ2-7	-	CASSERSYEQYF
TRBV11-3	TRBJ2-5	-	CASSLRGNQETQYF
TRBV7-9	TRBJ2-7	-	CASSLDATTAYEQYF
TRBV9	TRBJ2-5	-	CASSVGTTQETQYF
TRBV7-9	TRBJ1-1	-	CASSLGAYKNTEAFF
TRBV28	TRBJ1-3	-	CASSFSGSAGNTIYF
TRBV28	TRBJ2-2	TRBD2	CASNFEREVSGELFF
TRBV5-6	TRBJ2-6	TRBD1	CASSPGTGPGANVLTF
TRBV24-1	TRBJ1-5	-	CATSENRVQPQHF
TRBV28	TRBJ2-5	-	CASSRQGSETQYF